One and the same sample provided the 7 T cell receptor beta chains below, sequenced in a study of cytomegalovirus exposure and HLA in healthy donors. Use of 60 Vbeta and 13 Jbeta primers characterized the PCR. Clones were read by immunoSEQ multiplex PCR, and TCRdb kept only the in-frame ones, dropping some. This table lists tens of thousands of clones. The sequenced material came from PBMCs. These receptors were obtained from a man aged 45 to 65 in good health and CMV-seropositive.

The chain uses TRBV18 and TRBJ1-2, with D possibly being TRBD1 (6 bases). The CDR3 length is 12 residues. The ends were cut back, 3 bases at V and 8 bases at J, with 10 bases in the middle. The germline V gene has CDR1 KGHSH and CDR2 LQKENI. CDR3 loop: CASSPSRGGYTF. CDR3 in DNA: TGTGCCAGCTCACCCTCGAGGGGGGGCTACACCTTC.

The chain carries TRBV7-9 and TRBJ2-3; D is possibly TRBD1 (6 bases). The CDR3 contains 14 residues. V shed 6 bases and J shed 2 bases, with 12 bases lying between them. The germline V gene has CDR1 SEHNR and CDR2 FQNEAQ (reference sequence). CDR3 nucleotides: TGTGCCAGCAGACTAAGGGGGTACACAGATACGCAGTATTTT. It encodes CASRLRGYTDTQYF. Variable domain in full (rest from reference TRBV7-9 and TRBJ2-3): DTGVSQNPRHKITKRGQNVTFRCDPISEHNRLYWYRQTLGQGPEFLTYFQNEAQLEKSRLLSDRFSAERPKGSFSTLEIQRTEQGDSAMYLCASRLRGYTDTQYFGPGTRLTVL.

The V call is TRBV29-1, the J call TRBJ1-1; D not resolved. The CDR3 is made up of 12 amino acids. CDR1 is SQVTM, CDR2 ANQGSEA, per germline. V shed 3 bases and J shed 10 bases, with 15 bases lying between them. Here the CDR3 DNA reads TGCAGCGTTGAGGCGGTCCCCGGAGGAGCTTTCTTT. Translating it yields CSVEAVPGGAFF.

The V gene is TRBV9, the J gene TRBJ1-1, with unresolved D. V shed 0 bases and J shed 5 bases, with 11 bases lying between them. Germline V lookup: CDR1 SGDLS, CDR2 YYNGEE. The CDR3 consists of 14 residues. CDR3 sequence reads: CASSVATGWTEAFF. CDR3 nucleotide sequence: TGTGCCAGCAGCGTAGCTACGGGGTGGACTGAAGCTTTCTTT.

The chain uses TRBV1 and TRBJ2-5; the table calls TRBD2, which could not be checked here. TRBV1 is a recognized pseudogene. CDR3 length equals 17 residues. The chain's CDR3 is CTSSQEELAELQETQYF. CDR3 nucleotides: TGCACCAGCAGCCAAGAGGAACTAGCGGAACTGCAAGAGACCCAGTACTTC.

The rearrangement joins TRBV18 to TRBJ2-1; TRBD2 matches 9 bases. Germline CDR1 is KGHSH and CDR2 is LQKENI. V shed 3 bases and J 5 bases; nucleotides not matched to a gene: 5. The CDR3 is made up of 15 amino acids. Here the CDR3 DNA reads TGTGCCAGCTCACCCGTGACTAGCGGTAACAATGAGCAGTTCTTC. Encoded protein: CASSPVTSGNNEQFF.

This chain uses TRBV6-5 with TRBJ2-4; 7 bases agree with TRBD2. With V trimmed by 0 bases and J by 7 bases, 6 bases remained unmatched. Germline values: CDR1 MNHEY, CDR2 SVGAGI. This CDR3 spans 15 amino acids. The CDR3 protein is CASSYSSGTTNIQYF. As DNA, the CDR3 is TGTGCCAGCAGTTACTCCTCCGGGACTACGAACATTCAGTACTTC.